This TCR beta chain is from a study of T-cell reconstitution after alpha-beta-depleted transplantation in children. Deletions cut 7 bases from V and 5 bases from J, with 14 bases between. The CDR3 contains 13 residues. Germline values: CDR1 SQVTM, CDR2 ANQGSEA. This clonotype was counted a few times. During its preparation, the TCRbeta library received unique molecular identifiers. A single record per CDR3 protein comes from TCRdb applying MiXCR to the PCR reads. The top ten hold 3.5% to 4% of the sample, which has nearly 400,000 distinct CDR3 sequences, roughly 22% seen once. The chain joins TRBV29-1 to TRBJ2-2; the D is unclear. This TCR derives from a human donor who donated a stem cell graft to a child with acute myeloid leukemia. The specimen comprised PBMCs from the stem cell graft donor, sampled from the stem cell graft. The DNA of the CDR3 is TGCAGCGCAAACGGCGGAAATACCGGGGAGCTGTTTTTT. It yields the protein CSANGGNTGELFF.